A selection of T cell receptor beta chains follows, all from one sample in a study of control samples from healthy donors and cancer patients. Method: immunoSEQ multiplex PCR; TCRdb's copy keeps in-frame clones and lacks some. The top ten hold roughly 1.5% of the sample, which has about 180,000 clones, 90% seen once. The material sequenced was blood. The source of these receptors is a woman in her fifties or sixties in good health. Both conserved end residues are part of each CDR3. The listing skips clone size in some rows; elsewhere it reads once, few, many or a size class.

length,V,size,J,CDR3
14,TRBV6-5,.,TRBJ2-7,CASKLGQENYEQYF
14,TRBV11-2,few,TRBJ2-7,CASSSGWGPYEQYF
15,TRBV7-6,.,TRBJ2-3,CASSPGSRFTDTQYF
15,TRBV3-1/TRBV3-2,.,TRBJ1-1,CASSPSGKVGTEAFF
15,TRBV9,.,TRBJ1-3,CASTPGRLDGNTIYF
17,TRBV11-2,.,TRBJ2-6,CASSLRDQSSGANVLTF
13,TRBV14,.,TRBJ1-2,CASSPTGNYGYTF
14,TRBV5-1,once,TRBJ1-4,CASSLQGGPEKLFF
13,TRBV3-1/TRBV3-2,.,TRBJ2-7,CASSPLGLWEQYF
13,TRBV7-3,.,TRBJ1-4,CASSSRQGQKLFF
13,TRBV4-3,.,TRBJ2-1,CASSPGGLNEQFF
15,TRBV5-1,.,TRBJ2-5,CASSPDRTAQETQYF
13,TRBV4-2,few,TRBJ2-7,CASSQQREGEQYF
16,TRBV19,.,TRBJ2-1,CASSPRWRRAYNEQFF
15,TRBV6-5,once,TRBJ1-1,CASSLTQRHSTEAFF
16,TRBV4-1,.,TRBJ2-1,CASSQVGLTSVNEQFF
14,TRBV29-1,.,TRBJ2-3,CSVGVWEPTDTQYF